This passage covers 27 T cell receptor beta chains from one sample sequenced in a study of T cell changes during pregnancy in multiple sclerosis. The repertoire was sequenced with immunoSEQ multiplex PCR; TCRdb's copy has only in-frame clones and lacks some. The sample has 65,000 to 95,000 clones, approximately 90% seen once. The specimen was peripheral blood, collected before pregnancy. These receptor sequences come from a female donor with multiple sclerosis, enrolled in a pregnancy study.

This chain uses TRBV11-1 with TRBJ2-1; TRBD2 matches 11 bases. The ends lost 7 bases at V and 3 bases at J; junction bases unmatched: 5. Germline V gene lookup returns CDR1 SGHAT and CDR2 FQDESV (reference sequence). The CDR3 sequence is 15 residues long. The CDR3 sequence: CASTLLAGGYNEQFF. CDR3 nucleotide sequence: TGTGCCAGCACCCTCCTAGCGGGGGGCTACAATGAGCAGTTCTTC.

This clone appeared once. In DNA, the CDR3 is TGTGCCAGCAGCTGGAACAGGGGGGACACCATATATTTT. Translation: CASSWNRGDTIYF. This chain links TRBV7-6 with TRBJ1-3, with 8 bases that match TRBD1. J gave up 8 bases and V 4 bases, and 4 bases lay outside the gene matches. This CDR3 is built from 13 residues. Germline V gives CDR1 SGHVS, CDR2 FNYEAQ.

The gene calls are TRBV6-6 and TRBJ1-3; weak D call: TRBD1 (6 bases). Trimming cost V 0 bases and J 3 bases, with 9 bases left between them. This CDR3 has 15 amino acids. Germline lookup yields CDR1 MNHNY and CDR2 SVGAGI (reference sequence). DNA of the CDR3: TGTGCCAGCAGTTACTCATCAGGGGATGGAAACACCATATATTTT. It yields the protein CASSYSSGDGNTIYF.

The J gene is TRBJ1-3, the V gene TRBV5-4; D is uncertain. The germline V and J ends were trimmed by 3 bases and 2 bases, with 9 bases remaining between them. The CDR3 runs to 14 residues. Germline loops: CDR1 SGHNT, CDR2 YYREEE (reference sequence). CDR3 residues: CASSSKEAGNTIYF. The CDR3 nucleotides are TGTGCCAGCAGCTCAAAAGAGGCTGGAAACACCATATATTTT.

A single count supports this clone. The V call is TRBV5-1, the J call TRBJ2-2, with 8 bases lining up with TRBD1. Germline-derived CDR1 and CDR2 are SGHRS and YFSETQ. V dropped 4 bases and J dropped 3; count of bases not matched to a gene: 11. The CDR3 loop spans 17 amino acids. The CDR3 protein is CASSVESTGVDTGELFF. The CDR3 bases are TGCGCCAGCAGCGTTGAATCGACAGGGGTGGACACCGGGGAGCTGTTTTTT.

This sequence joins TRBV10-3 and TRBJ2-7, with TRBD2 as a possible D gene (6 bases). Germline V gene data show CDR1 as ENHRY and CDR2 as SYGVKD. CDR3 size: 15 residues. Trimming cost V 6 bases and J 4 bases, with 19 bases left between them. Written as DNA, the CDR3 is TGTGCCATCAGCCCCCGAGGTGCGGGGAGATACGAGCAGTACTTC. It is translated as CAISPRGAGRYEQYF.

The chain combines TRBV6-6 with TRBJ2-3; TRBD1 matches 7 bases. Germline-derived CDR1 and CDR2 are MNHNY and SVGAGI (reference sequence). V shed 8 bases and J 3 bases; nucleotides not matched to a gene: 11. This CDR3 region has 15 residues. CDR3 in DNA: TGTGCCAGCGAGCCCACAGGGGTAAGGACAGATACGCAGTATTTT. Amino acid sequence: CASEPTGVRTDTQYF.

V and J are TRBV9 and TRBJ2-7; D unresolved. The V gene's germline CDR1 is SGDLS and CDR2 YYNGEE. This CDR3 has 13 amino acids. Trimming pared 0 bases from V and 3 bases from J, leaving 7 bases between. DNA for the CDR3: TGTGCCAGCAGCGTAGAGCCCCTCTACGAGCAGTACTTC. It yields the protein CASSVEPLYEQYF.

The chain carries TRBV9 and TRBJ1-2; tentatively, D is TRBD1 (6 bases). The CDR3 length is 14 residues. Trimming shortened V by 5 bases and J by 3 bases, and 14 bases separated the two germline ends. The germline gives CDR1 SGDLS, CDR2 YYNGEE. The CDR3, as DNA: TGTGCCAGCAGTAGTGGGGGCGGTCACTATGGCTACACCTTC. The encoded protein is CASSSGGGHYGYTF.

This clone was seen just once. The chain joins TRBV9 to TRBJ2-2; D remains unclear. CDR3 length: 15 residues. V lost 0 bases and J 0 bases, leaving 6 bases between the germline ends. Germline CDR1 reads SGDLS; CDR2 reads YYNGEE. In nucleotides, the CDR3 is TGTGCCAGCAGCGTAGGGGCAGCGAACACCGGGGAGCTGTTTTTT. It translates to CASSVGAANTGELFF. Complete variable domain (other parts from reference TRBV9 and TRBJ2-2): DSGVTQTPKHLITATGQRVTLRCSPRSGDLSVYWYQQSLDQGLQFLIQYYNGEERAKGNILERFSAQQFPDLHSELNLSSLELGDSALYFCASSVGAANTGELFFGEGSRLTVL.

The rearrangement links TRBV19 to TRBJ1-1; the D gene is possibly TRBD1 (5 bases). This CDR3 comprises 15 residues. V lost 3 bases and J 4 bases, leaving 15 bases between the germline ends. Germline V lookup: CDR1 LNHDA, CDR2 SQIVND (reference sequence). Written as DNA, the CDR3 is TGTGCCAGTAGTATTAATTGGTTGGGGGGCACTGAAGCTTTCTTT. Its protein product is CASSINWLGGTEAFF.

The CDR3 here is CASSLGLALSTDTQYF. DNA of the CDR3: TGCGCCAGCAGCTTGGGGCTAGCGTTAAGCACAGATACGCAGTATTTT. The chain has TRBV5-1 and TRBJ2-3, with D tentatively TRBD2 (6 bases). Germline CDR1 is SGHRS and CDR2 is YFSETQ. CDR3 size: 16 residues. The V end was cut by 0 bases, the J end by 0 bases, with 11 bases between. Complete variable domain (other parts from reference TRBV5-1 and TRBJ2-3): KAGVTQTPRYLIKTRGQQVTLSCSPISGHRSVSWYQQTPGQGLQFLFEYFSETQRNKGNFPGRFSGRQFSNSRSEMNVSTLELGDSALYLCASSLGLALSTDTQYFGPGTRLTVL.

This chain links TRBV19 with TRBJ2-7; TRBD1 aligns across 7 bases. The CDR3 spans 15 residues. Germline CDR1 is LNHDA and CDR2 is SQIVND (reference sequence). V shed 1 base and J 7 bases; nucleotides not matched to a gene: 10. The CDR3 region has the DNA TGTGCCAGTAGTATAGTGTCGTTTCCGGGACAGGAGCAGTACTTC. It codes for CASSIVSFPGQEQYF.

The CDR3, as DNA: TGTGCCAGCAGGCGGACAGGGACCTATGGCTACACCTTC. Protein sequence: CASRRTGTYGYTF. V is TRBV27 and J is TRBJ1-2; 8 bases match TRBD1. The CDR3 is 13 amino acids. The V gene end was trimmed by 6 bases and the J gene end by 4 bases; junction bases not matched to a gene: 4. Germline CDR1 reads MNHEY; CDR2 reads SMNVEV (reference sequence).

The rearrangement links TRBV7-9 to TRBJ1-2; D not certain. CDR3 length: 15 residues. V lost 3 bases to trimming and J lost 0 bases, with 11 bases between them. The germline CDR1 and CDR2 sequences are SEHNR and FQNEAQ (reference sequence). The CDR3 region has the DNA TGTGCCAGCAGCTTGTCCGCGGCGTCTAACTATGGCTACACCTTC. Translated, it gives CASSLSAASNYGYTF.

The rearrangement uses TRBV7-9 and TRBJ1-2; D ambiguous. The V end was cut by 5 bases, the J end by 8 bases, with 12 bases between. Per the germline V gene, CDR1 is SEHNR and CDR2 is FQNEAQ (reference sequence). The CDR3 length is 12 residues. CDR3 bases: TGTGCCAGCAGCCCCGGAGAGTTCGGCTACACCTTC. Protein sequence: CASSPGEFGYTF.

This chain joins TRBV7-9 and TRBJ2-2; 10 positions agree with TRBD1. Germline V gives CDR1 SEHNR, CDR2 FQNEAQ (reference sequence). The V segment lost 6 bases and the J segment 4 bases; nucleotides outside the gene matches: 11. This CDR3 has 17 residues. CDR3 DNA sequence: TGTGCCAGCAGAATCGTACCGGGACAGGGGTCCACCGGGGAGCTGTTTTTT. It encodes CASRIVPGQGSTGELFF. Full variable domain (missing parts from reference TRBV7-9 and TRBJ2-2): DTGVSQNPRHKITKRGQNVTFRCDPISEHNRLYWYRQTLGQGPEFLTYFQNEAQLEKSRLLSDRFSAERPKGSFSTLEIQRTEQGDSAMYLCASRIVPGQGSTGELFFGEGSRLTVL.

The gene calls are TRBV27 and TRBJ2-5, with 11 bases that match TRBD2. J lost 6 bases, V lost 2 bases, and 8 bases had no gene match. The CDR3 is 16 residues long. The germline gives CDR1 MNHEY, CDR2 SMNVEV (reference sequence). The CDR3 is CASSLGSLAGGKTQYF. The CDR3 nucleotides are TGTGCCAGCAGTTTAGGGAGCCTAGCGGGGGGAAAGACCCAGTACTTC.

This chain uses TRBV5-8 with TRBJ1-1; 8 nucleotides line up with TRBD1. Germline loops: CDR1 SGHTS, CDR2 YDEGEE. The CDR3 consists of 14 residues. The trim removed 4 bases at V and 5 bases at J, leaving 7 bases unmatched. CDR3 residues: CASSPDRAETEAFF. CDR3 DNA sequence: TGTGCCAGCAGCCCGGACAGGGCGGAGACTGAAGCTTTCTTT.

The V and J genes are TRBV6-1 and TRBJ1-6; D is unclear. The CDR3 is 15 amino acids. CDR1 MNHNS and CDR2 SASEGT come from the germline V gene. V was shortened by 3 bases and J by 7 bases, with 13 bases between the two germline ends. This CDR3 reads CASSESPGDNSPLHF. DNA for the CDR3: TGTGCCAGCAGTGAGTCACCGGGTGACAATTCACCCCTCCACTTT.

The chain links TRBV7-2 to TRBJ1-2; D is unresolved. CDR1 and CDR2 from the germline V gene are SGHTA and FQGNSA. CDR3 length: 14 amino acids. V was shortened by 1 base and J by 5 bases, with 11 bases between the two germline ends. CDR3 in amino acids: CASSLGGQWYGYTF. CDR3 bases: TGTGCCAGCAGCTTAGGTGGGCAGTGGTATGGCTACACCTTC. Looking up the rest from reference TRBV7-2 and TRBJ1-2 gives the full variable domain: GAGVSQSPSNKVTEKGKDVELRCDPISGHTALYWYRQSLGQGLEFLIYFQGNSAPDKSGLPSDRFSAERTGGSVSTLTIQRTQQEDSAVYLCASSLGGQWYGYTFGSGTRLTVV.

This sequence joins TRBV19 and TRBJ1-1; D is perhaps TRBD1 (6 bases). The germline V and J ends were trimmed by 3 bases and 5 bases, with 13 bases remaining between them. There are 14 residues in the CDR3. Germline V lookup: CDR1 LNHDA, CDR2 SQIVND (reference sequence). The CDR3 region is CASSIGQGMTEAFF. CDR3 in DNA: TGTGCCAGTAGTATTGGTCAGGGGATGACTGAAGCTTTCTTT.

The rearrangement uses TRBV19 and TRBJ1-1; the D gene is possibly TRBD1 (6 bases). V shed 10 bases and J shed 5 bases, with 11 bases lying between them. Germline CDR1 and CDR2: LNHDA and SQIVND (reference sequence). CDR3 size: 11 residues. In nucleotides, the CDR3 is TGTGCCAACCTACAGGGAACTGAAGCTTTCTTT. Translated: CANLQGTEAFF.

The V call is TRBV11-1, the J call TRBJ2-5; D is undetermined. Germline V gives CDR1 SGHAT, CDR2 FQDESV (reference sequence). The germline V and J ends were trimmed by 2 bases and 5 bases, with 15 bases remaining between them. The CDR3 contains 15 residues. The CDR3 here is CASSLTIADMETQYF. As DNA, the CDR3 is TGTGCCAGCAGCTTAACGATAGCTGATATGGAGACCCAGTACTTC.

The V gene is TRBV5-6, the J gene TRBJ1-2; D remains ambiguous. CDR3 length: 15 amino acids. Germline V gene lookup returns CDR1 SGHDT and CDR2 YYEEEE. V dropped 0 bases and J dropped 4 bases, with 13 bases sitting between them. CDR3 bases: TGTGCCAGCAGCTTGGGACCCCGGGAGGGCTATGGCTACACCTTC. This sequence encodes CASSLGPREGYGYTF.

V usage is TRBV5-1 and J usage is TRBJ2-2; possible D gene TRBD1, 6 bases. The CDR3 sequence is 15 residues long. Germline assignment: CDR1 SGHRS and CDR2 YFSETQ. V lost 4 bases and J lost 2, with 12 bases in between. CDR3 amino acids: CASSSGQPNTGELFF. The CDR3 DNA follows: TGCGCCAGCAGCAGCGGACAGCCTAACACCGGGGAGCTGTTTTTT.

The J gene is TRBJ1-3, the V gene TRBV14; D remains ambiguous. The CDR3 is 16 residues long. Germline CDR1 is SGHDN and CDR2 is FVKESK. V lost 2 bases to trimming and J lost 4 bases, with 15 bases between them. CDR3 DNA: TGTGCCAGCAGCCAACGAGGGTGGAGTCTCGGAAACACCATATATTTT. Translated, it gives CASSQRGWSLGNTIYF.